This TCR beta chain was recovered during a study of human T cells and chemical hapten exposure. Study-level background: An area of 2 cm by less than 2.5 cm on upper inner arm skin received 2% DPC for sensitization. Diphenylcyclopropenone was applied weekly to patients' scalps across the roughly 23-week study.

TCRdb re-called the RACE reads with MiXCR, one entry per CDR3 protein. The sample carries about 110,000 distinct CDR3 sequences, 9.2% recorded once. Time point: patch test 2, 6 weeks after DPC sensitization. As to treatment: therapeutic diphenylcyclopropenone sensitization with weekly scalp DPC. CDR3 length: 13 residues. V was cut by 5 bases and J by 5 bases, with 10 bases left in between. Per germline, CDR1 SGHVS and CDR2 FQNEAQ. Sequenced here: whole blood, sampled in connection with sensitization to the hapten diphenylcyclopropenone (DPC). This receptor was taken from a woman between 40 and 55 years old with alopecia areata. Some clones in this sample may be carry-over from other donors' samples. The chain links TRBV7-8 to TRBJ2-1; D is tentatively TRBD1 or TRBD2 (5 bases each). The CDR3 nucleotides are TGTGCCAGCAGCAGCCGGGGACACAATGAGCAGTTCTTC. It yields the protein CASSSRGHNEQFF.